This TCR beta chain was profiled in a study of T cell repertoires in cytomegalovirus infection. Study overall: Peptides in the study included HLA-C-restricted and HLA-B-restricted CMV epitopes. Matching HLA type and CMV infection were both indicated by public TCR beta signatures. Points from the study as a whole: There were carriers of CMV plus the relevant HLA, and cumulative public TCR beta family frequency identified them. Dominating the ex vivo response were TCR beta clonotypes that were CMV-specific and HLA-C-restricted.

From the reads, TCRdb called clonotypes with MiXCR, one entry per CDR3 protein. This sample has hundreds of thousands of distinct CDR3 sequences; about 33% occur once, and the top ten carry roughly a sixth. Details on this clonotype: What it recognizes is unknown.

This TCR came from a human donor in good health (CMV status not recorded). Some clones in this sample may be carry-over from other donors' samples. The source material was cultured PBMCs, sampled from culture after CMV antigen stimulation.

For the CDR3, the DNA is TGTGCCAGCAGCCGGGGCTTGGTTTCTGGCTACACCTTC. It encodes CASSRGLVSGYTF. The chain recombines TRBV12-3 or TRBV12-4 with TRBJ1-2; TRBD1 is a possible D gene (5 bases). Trimming removed 6 bases at V and 7 bases at J, with 15 bases between. There are 13 residues in the CDR3.